Presented here are 9 T cell receptor beta chains from one specimen sequenced in a study of T cell responses to AZD1222 COVID-19 vaccine (dated by TCRdb to about 2021). In the paper's terms, the time point label means: about 28 days (+/-7) after the second vaccine dose. Library method: the immunoSEQ multiplex PCR assay. The clones in this table, taken by TCRdb from immuneACCESS, are in-frame only. Not every clone is retained; where verified, under half of the shortfall comes from an unresolved V gene, and the cause of the rest is unknown. For this sample there are approximately 100,000 clones; about 85% appear just once. Together, the top ten hold less than 2.5% of the sample. Source: peripheral blood, taken 28 days after the second AZD1222 dose. The receptors come from an adult who received the AZD1222 COVID-19 vaccine.

V and J are TRBV7-6 and TRBJ2-7, with TRBD1 identical over 7 bases. This CDR3 is built from 15 residues. Per the germline V gene, CDR1 is SGHVS and CDR2 is FNYEAQ. J was trimmed by 2 bases and V by 2 bases; bases with no gene match: 6. CDR3 nucleotides: TGTGCCAGCAGCTTAAACCCGACAGGGACCTACGAGCAGTACTTC. It translates to CASSLNPTGTYEQYF.

This sequence joins TRBV28 and TRBJ1-2; D is undetermined. Trimming took 6 bases from V and 5 from J, leaving 4 bases between them. CDR1 and CDR2 from the germline V gene are MDHEN and SYDVKM. The CDR3 extends over 10 amino acids. Written as DNA, the CDR3 is TGTGCCAGCAGCAGGTATGGCTACACCTTC. It codes for CASSRYGYTF.

The chain combines TRBV9 with TRBJ2-1; a possible D gene is TRBD1 (6 bases). CDR3 length equals 11 residues. V lost 3 bases and J lost 10, with 8 bases in between. Germline CDR1 and CDR2: SGDLS and YYNGEE. DNA for the CDR3: TGTGCCAGCAGCGCGGGGACAGAGCAGTTCTTC. It is translated as CASSAGTEQFF.

The chain couples TRBV12-3 or TRBV12-4 to TRBJ1-1; no firm D call. The CDR3 has 13 residues. Between the trimmed V and J ends, which lost 5 bases and 1 base, there was a span of 8 bases. The CDR3 sequence is CASSPDWNTEAFF. In nucleotides, the CDR3 is TGTGCCAGCAGTCCGGACTGGAACACTGAAGCTTTCTTT.

Comments on this clone: The same CDR3 can be traced to other DNA sequences in this sample. The J gene is TRBJ1-5, the V gene TRBV9; D unclear. V lost 0 bases and J lost 1, with 5 bases in between. Germline CDR1 SGDLS, CDR2 YYNGEE. CDR3 size: 14 residues. CDR3 nucleotide sequence: TGTGCCAGCAGCGTAGGTGGGAGCAATCAGCCCCAGCATTTT. Protein: CASSVGGSNQPQHF.

This chain links TRBV6-4 with TRBJ2-1, with TRBD1 identical over 11 bases. V shed 0 bases and J 6 bases; nucleotides not matched to a gene: 1. Germline V gives CDR1 MRHNA, CDR2 SNTAGT. CDR3 length equals 15 residues. As DNA, the CDR3 is TGTGCCAGCAGTGACTCCGGGACAGGGGGCAATGAGCAGTTCTTC. This encodes CASSDSGTGGNEQFF.

The gene calls are TRBV7-6 and TRBJ2-5, with TRBD1 matching 7 bases. The CDR3 consists of 15 residues. The V and J ends lost 5 bases and 5 bases, in that order; junction bases with no gene match: 11. Looked up from germline, CDR1 is SGHVS and CDR2 is FNYEAQ. The CDR3 DNA sequence: TGTGCCAGCAGCGCCTACAGGGGCGCAGGGGAGACCCAGTACTTC. Protein product: CASSAYRGAGETQYF. The variable domain in full, completed from reference TRBV7-6 and TRBJ2-5, reads GAGVSQSPRYKVTKRGQDVALRCDPISGHVSLYWYRQALGQGPEFLTYFNYEAQQDKSGLPNDRFSAERPEGSISTLTIQRTEQRDSAMYRCASSAYRGAGETQYFGPGTRLLVL.

This clone was observed once. The chain recombines TRBV10-3 with TRBJ2-7; D possibly matches TRBD1 or TRBD2 (5 bases each). The CDR3 totals 14 residues. Germline V gene data show CDR1 as ENHRY and CDR2 as SYGVKD. The V gene lost 0 bases and the J gene lost 6 bases, with 12 bases spanning the gap. DNA for the CDR3: TGTGCCATCAGTGAGTCGGGGGTAATGGGCGAGCAGTACTTC. Translation: CAISESGVMGEQYF.

This rearrangement joins TRBV18 to TRBJ1-1; D unclear. Trimming removed 2 bases at V and 6 bases at J, with 4 bases between. CDR3 length equals 11 residues. CDR1 and CDR2 from the germline V gene are KGHSH and LQKENI. The CDR3, as DNA: TGTGCCAGCTCACCATCTCCTGAAGCTTTCTTT. Protein sequence: CASSPSPEAFF. The full variable domain, its missing parts supplied by reference TRBV18 and TRBJ1-1, is NAGVMQNPRHLVRRRGQEARLRCSPMKGHSHVYWYRQLPEEGLKFMVYLQKENIIDESGMPKERFSAEFPKEGPSILRIQQVVRGDSAAYFCASSPSPEAFFGQGTRLTVV.